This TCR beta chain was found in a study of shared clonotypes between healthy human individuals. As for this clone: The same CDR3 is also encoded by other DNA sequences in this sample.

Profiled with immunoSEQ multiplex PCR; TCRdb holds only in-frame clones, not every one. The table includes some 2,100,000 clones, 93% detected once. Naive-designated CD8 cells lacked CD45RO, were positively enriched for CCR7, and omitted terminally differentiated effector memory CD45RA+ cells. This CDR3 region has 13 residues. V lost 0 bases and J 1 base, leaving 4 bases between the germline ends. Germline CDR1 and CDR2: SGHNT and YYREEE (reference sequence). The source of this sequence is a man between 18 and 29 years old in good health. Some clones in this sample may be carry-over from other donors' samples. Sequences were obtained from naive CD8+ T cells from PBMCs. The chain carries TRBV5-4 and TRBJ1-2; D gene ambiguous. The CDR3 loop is CASSLEINYGYTF. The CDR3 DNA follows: TGTGCCAGCAGCTTGGAGATTAACTATGGCTACACCTTC. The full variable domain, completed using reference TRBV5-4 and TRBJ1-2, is ETGVTQSPTHLIKTRGQQVTLRCSSQSGHNTVSWYQQALGQGPQFIFQYYREEENGRGNFPPRFSGLQFPNYSSELNVNALELDDSALYLCASSLEINYGYTFGSGTRLTVV.